Sequencing of this T cell receptor beta chain was carried out in a study of CD8+ T cells in alopecia areata. On the study more broadly: In an open-label trial, patients got 5 to 10 mg tofacitinib twice daily. Overall study findings and caveats: As there was one nonresponder, how baseline CD8+ expansion relates to response remains uncertain. Lesional tissue from the scalp (especially in alopecia totalis/universalis) showed higher clonality than normal scalp.

RNA was extracted and reverse transcribed into cDNA as the sequencing template. TCRdb's table, derived via immunoSEQ multiplex PCR, lists solely in-frame clones and lacks some. The sample shows 200,000 to 250,000 clones, under 75% of them seen only once. This CDR3 has 15 amino acids. CDR1 SGHRS and CDR2 YFSETQ come from the germline V gene. V gave up 0 bases and J gave up 4 bases, with 11 bases separating them. Treatment defined: oral pan-JAK inhibitor, 5-10 mg twice daily. Researchers took lesional scalp punch biopsies and peripheral blood from people who were alopecia areata patients. This clone was detected only a few times. Antigen unknown.

The source was CD4+ T cells sorted from blood, collected at week 4, from a patient treated with tofacitinib. The genes are TRBV5-1 and TRBJ2-1, with unresolved D. The TCR was taken from a human donor with alopecia areata. The CDR3 loop reads CASSLEGFPYNEQFF. CDR3 DNA sequence: TGCGCCAGCAGCTTGGAAGGATTCCCATACAATGAGCAGTTCTTC.